The entry that follows covers one T cell receptor (beta chain) sequence. Germline V lookup: CDR1 SGHRS, CDR2 YFSETQ. This CDR3 spans 15 amino acids. V trimming: 4 bases; J trimming: 5 bases; junction bases outside the gene matches: 9. The sample originates from a study of cytomegalovirus exposure and HLA in healthy donors. PCR amplification relied on 60 Vbeta primers (plus 13 Jbeta primers). Sequencing used immunoSEQ multiplex PCR; TCRdb keeps in-frame clones, though not all of them. This table has hundreds of thousands of clones, around 80% appearing once. The clonotype comes from a man aged 18 to 29 in good health and CMV-seronegative. The chain has TRBV5-1 and TRBJ1-1; 9 bases align to TRBD1. Source material: PBMCs. The CDR3, as DNA: TGCGCCAGCAGCAAGGACAGGGGAGTTGGTACTGAAGCTTTCTTT. It specifies CASSKDRGVGTEAFF.